Given below is one T cell receptor beta chain in context. Its specificity is not known. This specimen belongs to a study of Ad26.COV2.S vaccination and SARS-CoV-2 variants. Overall study results and limits: Responses of T cells in total may have been underestimated by the TCR breadth and depth analyses.

Germline CDR1 and CDR2: ENHRY and SYGVKD. Unmatched junction bases numbered 9, after V lost 5 bases and J lost 6 bases. The CDR3 has 14 residues. Treatment: around 19 received Ad26.COV2.S at low or high dose, single or two shots; roughly 5 received placebo; per-sample allocation not given. Repertoires come from day 63 after the first vaccine or placebo injection. Libraries were prepared by immunoSEQ multiplex PCR; TCRdb keeps only in-frame clonotypes and omits some of them. The sample consists of 400,000 to 450,000 clones, 75% to 95% of them appearing once. Source: peripheral blood, taken in a trial of Ad26.COV2.S vaccine versus placebo. The genes are TRBV10-3 and TRBJ1-2; TRBD1 matches 7 bases. The TCR sequence derives from a person between 18 and 65 years old who received the Ad26.COV2.S COVID-19 vaccine or a placebo. CDR3 sequence reads: CAISTSTGKHGYTF. The CDR3, as DNA: TGTGCCATCAGTACCTCGACAGGGAAGCATGGCTACACCTTC.